The 5 T cell receptor beta chains listed next were all sequenced from one sample in a study of blood T cell repertoires in COVID-19. Some clones are missing from TCRdb's copy, which holds only in-frame ones; the method was immunoSEQ multiplex PCR. The sample records some 69,000 clones, 89% being singletons. Sequencing was done on a sample of peripheral blood. These receptors all stem from a woman aged 50 to 60 with active COVID-19.

The chain joins TRBV9 to TRBJ2-7; 7 nucleotides match TRBD2. Germline CDR1 reads SGDLS; CDR2 reads YYNGEE. This CDR3 contains 14 residues. J lost 0 bases, V lost 3 bases, and 3 bases had no gene match. CDR3 DNA sequence: TGTGCCAGCAGCGCCCGGGACTACTCCTACGAGCAGTACTTC. It codes for CASSARDYSYEQYF.

The CDR3 region is CASSPGTSGRAGENEQFF. The CDR3 nucleotides read TGTGCCAGCAGCCCCGGGACTAGCGGGAGGGCCGGGGAGAATGAGCAGTTCTTC. The chain carries TRBV7-9 and TRBJ2-1; TRBD2 matches 16 bases. Unmatched junction bases numbered 11, after V lost 5 bases and J lost 7 bases. The CDR3 has 18 amino acids. Germline V lookup: CDR1 SEHNR, CDR2 FQNEAQ (reference sequence).

The chain is built from TRBV19 and TRBJ1-6; D is uncertain. The CDR3 runs to 13 residues. Between the trimmed V and J ends, which lost 6 bases and 12 bases, there was a span of 15 bases. The germline V gene encodes CDR1 LNHDA and CDR2 SQIVND (reference sequence). The CDR3 sequence: CASSLAEGGPLHF. The CDR3, as DNA: TGTGCCAGTAGCCTAGCGGAGGGCGGACCCCTCCACTTT.

This sequence joins TRBV3-1 (or the pseudogene TRBV3-2) and TRBJ2-7; 10 bases agree with TRBD2. The CDR3 consists of 13 residues. CDR1 is LGHDT and CDR2 is YNNKEL in the germline V gene (reference sequence). Trimming took 4 bases from V and 5 from J; bases not matched to a gene: 2. CDR3 in amino acids: CASSLGTSDEQYF. Written as DNA, the CDR3 is TGTGCCAGCAGCCTCGGGACTAGCGACGAGCAGTACTTC.

The J gene is TRBJ2-1, the V gene TRBV4-2; 11 bases agree with TRBD2. CDR1 and CDR2 from the germline V gene are LGHNA and YNFKEQ. This CDR3 region has 17 residues. The junction had 6 bases not matched to a gene; V was cut back by 0 bases and J by 5 bases. In DNA, the CDR3 is TGTGCCAGCAGCCAAGAACTAGCGGGAGTCCCCAACAATGAGCAGTTCTTC. This codes for CASSQELAGVPNNEQFF.